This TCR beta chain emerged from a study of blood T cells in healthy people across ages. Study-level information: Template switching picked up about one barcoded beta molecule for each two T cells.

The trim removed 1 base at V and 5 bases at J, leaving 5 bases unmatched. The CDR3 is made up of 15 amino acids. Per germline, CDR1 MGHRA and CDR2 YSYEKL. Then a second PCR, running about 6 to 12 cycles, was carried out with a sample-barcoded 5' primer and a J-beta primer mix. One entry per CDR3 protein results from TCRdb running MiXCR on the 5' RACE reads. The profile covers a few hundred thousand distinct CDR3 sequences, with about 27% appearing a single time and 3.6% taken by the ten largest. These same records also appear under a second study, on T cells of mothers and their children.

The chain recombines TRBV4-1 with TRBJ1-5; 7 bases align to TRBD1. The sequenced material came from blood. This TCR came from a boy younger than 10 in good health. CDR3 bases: TGCGCCAGCAGCCAAGTGTCAACAGGGGATCAGCCCCAGCATTTT. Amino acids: CASSQVSTGDQPQHF.